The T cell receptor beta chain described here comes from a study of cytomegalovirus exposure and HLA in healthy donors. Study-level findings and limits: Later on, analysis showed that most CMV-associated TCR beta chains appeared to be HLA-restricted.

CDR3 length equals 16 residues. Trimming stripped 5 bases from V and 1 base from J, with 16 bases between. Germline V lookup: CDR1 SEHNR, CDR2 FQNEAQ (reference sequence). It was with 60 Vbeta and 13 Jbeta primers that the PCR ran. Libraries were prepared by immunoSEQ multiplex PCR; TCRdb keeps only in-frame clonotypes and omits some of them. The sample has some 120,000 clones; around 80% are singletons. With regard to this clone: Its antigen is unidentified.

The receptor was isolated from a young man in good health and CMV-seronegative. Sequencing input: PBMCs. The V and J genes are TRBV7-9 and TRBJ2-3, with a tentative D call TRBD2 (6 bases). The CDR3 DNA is TGTGCCAGCAGCCTCGGGACTCCCGGGGGCACAGATACGCAGTATTTT. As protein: CASSLGTPGGTDTQYF. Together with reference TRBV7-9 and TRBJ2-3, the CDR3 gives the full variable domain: DTGVSQNPRHKITKRGQNVTFRCDPISEHNRLYWYRQTLGQGPEFLTYFQNEAQLEKSRLLSDRFSAERPKGSFSTLEIQRTEQGDSAMYLCASSLGTPGGTDTQYFGPGTRLTVL.